The 13 T cell receptor beta chains reported below all come from one sample, sequenced in a study of regulatory T cells in long-lasting Graves disease. HTBI primers from iRepertoire and Arm-PCR of CDR3 regions yielded the TCR beta libraries. TCRdb re-called the multiplex PCR reads through MiXCR, storing one row per CDR3 protein. The sample gives 300,000 to 450,000 distinct CDR3 sequences, 15% of which show up once; 22% is in the top ten. The time point was: newly diagnosed GD, antithyroid drugs for less than 3 months. Construction of the TCR library relied on RNA isolated from PBMCs. Sequenced here: peripheral blood mononuclear cells (PBMCs), sampled at new diagnosis, from a patient treated with antithyroid drugs. Source of these receptors: a female donor with Graves disease.

This clonotype came up many times. J is TRBJ2-3 and V is TRBV27, with 11 bases fitting TRBD2. Trimming at V came to 6 bases and at J to 2 bases, leaving 4 bases not matched to a gene. The V gene's germline CDR1 is MNHEY and CDR2 SMNVEV (reference sequence). This CDR3 is built from 15 residues. As DNA, the CDR3 is TGTGCCAGCAGAGCGACTAGCGGGGCCACAGATACGCAGTATTTT. Translating gives CASRATSGATDTQYF.

V gene TRBV6-1 combines with J gene TRBJ1-5; maybe TRBD1 (6 bases). This CDR3 region has 15 residues. V dropped 4 bases and J dropped 5 bases, with 15 bases sitting between them. Germline CDR1 is MNHNS and CDR2 is SASEGT. The DNA of the CDR3 is TGTGCCAGCAGTGGGGATCAGGGGTTATATCAGCCCCAGCATTTT. It encodes CASSGDQGLYQPQHF.

This clonotype was counted many times. The chain joins TRBV10-3 to TRBJ1-5; 7 nucleotides agree with TRBD1. The V gene's germline CDR1 is ENHRY and CDR2 SYGVKD. V gave up 0 bases and J gave up 4 bases; unmatched junction bases: 3. The CDR3 contains 15 residues. In nucleotides, the CDR3 is TGTGCCATCAGTGAGTCGCCAGGGGGGAATCAGCCCCAGCATTTT. It is translated as CAISESPGGNQPQHF.

In this sample, this clonotype turned up many times. Here the CDR3 reads CASSTWTDTQYF. CDR3 DNA: TGTGCCAGCTCAACCTGGACAGATACGCAGTATTTT. This chain links TRBV18 with TRBJ2-3; D call uncertain. Germline loops: CDR1 KGHSH, CDR2 LQKENI. The CDR3 contains 12 residues. V was clipped by 5 bases and J by 3 bases, with 6 bases between them.

J is TRBJ2-5 and V is TRBV2; weak D call: TRBD2 (6 bases). Germline V CDR1 and CDR2: SNHLY, FYNNEI. This CDR3 is built from 13 residues. The V gene lost 8 bases and the J gene lost 5 bases, with 15 bases spanning the gap. This CDR3 reads CASGRAAGETQYF. DNA for the CDR3: TGTGCCAGCGGGAGAGCGGCGGGGGAGACCCAGTACTTC.

The CDR3: CASSKNARGVTEAFF. Here the CDR3 DNA reads TGTGCCAGCAGCAAAAACGCGAGGGGGGTGACTGAAGCTTTCTTT. This chain connects TRBV12-3 or TRBV12-4 to TRBJ1-1, with a tentative D call TRBD1 (6 bases). The V gene lost 6 bases and the J gene lost 5 bases, with 19 bases spanning the gap. CDR3 length: 15 amino acids.

This clonotype was observed once. The chain is built from TRBV28 and TRBJ2-1, with TRBD2 matching over 11 bases. The CDR3 spans 16 residues. Germline V gene sequence: CDR1 MDHEN, CDR2 SYDVKM. The J segment lost 3 bases and the V segment lost 6 bases, leaving 7 bases of the junction unmatched. The CDR3 DNA is TGTGCCAGCAGCCCCCAGGGGACTAGCGGCTACAATGAGCAGTTCTTC. Translation gives CASSPQGTSGYNEQFF.

This clonotype was picked up many times. For the CDR3, the DNA is TGTGCCAGCCGACCCAACAGACAGGGGGCCTCTGGAAACACCATATATTTT. This translates into CASRPNRQGASGNTIYF. The chain has TRBV12-3 or TRBV12-4 and TRBJ1-3; 10 bases map to TRBD1. The length of the CDR3 is 17 residues. The junction had 10 bases not matched to a gene; V was cut back by 8 bases and J by 0 bases.

This clonotype was seen many times. Germline and junction disagree at one end, which may indicate a read error. The V and J genes are TRBV7-6 and TRBJ2-1; 10 bases agree with TRBD2. Germline loops: CDR1 SGHVS, CDR2 FNYEAQ. The CDR3 has 15 residues. The CDR3 region is CVSSFLAGGEDEQFF. CDR3 sequence (DNA): TGTGTCAGCAGCTTCTTAGCGGGAGGCGAAGATGAGCAGTTCTTC.

This clonotype was found many times. This sequence joins TRBV27 and TRBJ2-1, with D uncertain. V dropped 2 bases and J dropped 4 bases, with 15 bases sitting between them. Looked up from germline, CDR1 is MNHEY and CDR2 is SMNVEV (reference sequence). The CDR3 has 16 residues. The chain's CDR3 is CASSLNADGPYNEQFF. Written as DNA, the CDR3 is TGTGCCAGCAGTTTAAACGCGGACGGCCCATACAATGAGCAGTTCTTC.

This clonotype showed up just once. The J gene is TRBJ2-2, the V gene TRBV2; 8 nucleotides match TRBD2. V lost 7 bases to trimming and J lost 1 base; unmatched junction nucleotides: 2. This CDR3 is 14 amino acids long. Per the germline V gene, CDR1 is SNHLY and CDR2 is FYNNEI. CDR3 sequence: CASIGGGNTGELFF. In DNA form, the CDR3 reads TGTGCCAGCATCGGGGGGGGGAACACCGGGGAGCTGTTTTTT.

At least ten counts were recorded for this clonotype. This chain links TRBV5-4 with TRBJ1-4; D remains ambiguous. Trimming stripped 0 bases from V and 5 bases from J, with 8 bases between. The germline gives CDR1 SGHNT, CDR2 YYREEE (reference sequence). The CDR3 is made up of 14 amino acids. Here the CDR3 reads CASSLDGPNEKLFF. The CDR3 bases are TGTGCCAGCAGCTTGGACGGACCGAATGAAAAACTGTTTTTT.

The J gene is TRBJ2-2, the V gene TRBV20-1; 12 bases align to TRBD2. The CDR3 is 16 residues long. Germline assignment: CDR1 DFQATT and CDR2 SNEGSKA (reference sequence). The V and J ends lost 2 bases and 3 bases, in that order; junction bases with no gene match: 4. The DNA of the CDR3 is TGCAGTGCTAGACTAGCGGGGGGGCGGGACACCGGGGAGCTGTTTTTT. It translates to CSARLAGGRDTGELFF.